The sequence of this TCR beta chain was determined in a study of blood T cell repertoires in COVID-19 (TCRdb year 2020). For context, the study as a whole: Collaborator samples came from the United States, Italy and Spain and covered acute and convalescent phases of COVID-19. The prospective study material was composed of cDNA or gDNA derived from T cells, B-cell-depleted T cells, or PBMCs. Deeply sampled blood TCRbeta repertoires from subjects exposed to, actively infected with, or recovered from COVID-19 were included in the dataset. The repertoires were made available in a free public database intended to serve as a resource for research on the immune response to SARS-CoV-2. Samples came from the ongoing ImmuneRACE study (first 160 participants) plus 1,254 subjects from 6 global collaborators. Nearly every sample came with metadata listing a de-identified subject ID, COVID-19 status, age in years and sex. HLA class I and class II types, where available, came from metadata supplied by the sample provider rather than from assay-based typing. Study-wide findings and limitations: The amount of clinical and demographic metadata varied by source and participant and was provided uncurated.

The immunoSEQ Assay, a bias-controlled multiplex PCR, was used to amplify TCRbeta CDR3 regions from genomic DNA. On the authors' methods: The number of nucleated cells in each sample was estimated from the amplification of reference gene primers within the assay. To quantify the absolute abundance of each unique TCRbeta CDR3 rearrangement, sequence reads were collapsed and filtered. For each sample, productive Simpson clonality was calculated as the square root of Simpson's diversity index across productive rearrangements. In TCRdb, the immuneACCESS table is reduced to in-frame sequences with V and J assigned. These tables do not hold every clone; where another copy was compared, an unresolved V gene accounts for under half, and the others remain unexplained. For V, J and clone size, that table is used; D and trimming come from the DNA. The sample data list roughly 62,000 clones, and 70% to 90% of these were observed just once. The ten largest clones represent about 0.93% of the sample.

V gives up 4 bases and J gives up 4 bases, and the segment between their germline ends measures 18 bases. There are 17 amino acids in the CDR3, from cysteine to phenylalanine inclusive. CDR3 DNA only is kept here, 51 bases in frame from base 1. In the germline V gene, CDR1 corresponds to SGHRS and CDR2 to YFSETQ. Collaborating institutions collected whole blood in K2EDTA tubes following their own protocols. For TCRbeta analysis, collaborators shipped samples as frozen whole blood, isolated PBMCs, or DNA extracted from either of those sample types. With respect to this clone: Its antigen specificity is not known. Base quality data are lacking; no much larger clone is found one base away.

This sequence was found in a man aged 65 to 85 with acute or convalescent COVID-19. The V and J segments used are TRBV5-1 and TRBJ2-6; the D segment could be TRBD2, given 6 matching bases. The sequenced material came from peripheral blood. The DNA reads as follows: TGCGCCAGCAGCCAAGACGCGGGAAGAGGCGGGGCCAACGTCCTGACTTTC. It codes for CASSQDAGRGGANVLTF.